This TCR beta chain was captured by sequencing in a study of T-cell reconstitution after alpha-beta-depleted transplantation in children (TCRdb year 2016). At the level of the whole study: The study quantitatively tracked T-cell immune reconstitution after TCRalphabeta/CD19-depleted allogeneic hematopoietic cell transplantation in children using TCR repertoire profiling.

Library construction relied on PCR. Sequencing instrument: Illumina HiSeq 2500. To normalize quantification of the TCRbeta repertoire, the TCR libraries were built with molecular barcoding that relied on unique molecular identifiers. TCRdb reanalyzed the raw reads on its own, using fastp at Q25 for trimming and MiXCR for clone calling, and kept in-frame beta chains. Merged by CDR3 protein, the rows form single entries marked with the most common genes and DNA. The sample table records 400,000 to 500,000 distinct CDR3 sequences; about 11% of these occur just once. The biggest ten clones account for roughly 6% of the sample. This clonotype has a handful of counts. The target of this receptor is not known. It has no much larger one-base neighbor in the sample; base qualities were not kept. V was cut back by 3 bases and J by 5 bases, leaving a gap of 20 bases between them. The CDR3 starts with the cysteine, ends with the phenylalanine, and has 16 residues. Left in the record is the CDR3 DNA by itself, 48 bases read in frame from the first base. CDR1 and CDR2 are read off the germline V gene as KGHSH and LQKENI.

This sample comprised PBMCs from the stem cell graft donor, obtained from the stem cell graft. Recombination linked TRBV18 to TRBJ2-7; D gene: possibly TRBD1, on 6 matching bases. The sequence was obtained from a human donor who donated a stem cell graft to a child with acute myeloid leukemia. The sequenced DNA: TGTGCCAGCTCACCCTATGCCGCAGGGGCAAGGAACGAGCAGTACTTC. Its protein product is CASSPYAAGARNEQYF.